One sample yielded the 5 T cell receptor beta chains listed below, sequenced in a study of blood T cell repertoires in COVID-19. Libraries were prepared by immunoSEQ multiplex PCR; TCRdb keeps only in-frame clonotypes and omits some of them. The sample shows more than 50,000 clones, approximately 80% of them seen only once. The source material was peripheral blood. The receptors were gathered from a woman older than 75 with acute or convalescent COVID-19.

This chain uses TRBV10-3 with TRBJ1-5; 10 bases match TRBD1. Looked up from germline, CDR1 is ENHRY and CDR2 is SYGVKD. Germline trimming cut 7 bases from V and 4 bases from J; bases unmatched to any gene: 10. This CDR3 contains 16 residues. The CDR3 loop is CAIMETGGEGNQPQHF. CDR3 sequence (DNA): TGTGCCATCATGGAGACAGGGGGCGAAGGTAATCAGCCCCAGCATTTT.

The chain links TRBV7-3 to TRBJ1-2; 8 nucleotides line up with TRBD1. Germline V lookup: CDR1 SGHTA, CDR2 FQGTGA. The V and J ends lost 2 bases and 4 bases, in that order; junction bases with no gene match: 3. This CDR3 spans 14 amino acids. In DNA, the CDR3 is TGTGCCAGCAGCTTAGGACAGGGAGGCTATGGCTACACCTTC. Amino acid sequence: CASSLGQGGYGYTF. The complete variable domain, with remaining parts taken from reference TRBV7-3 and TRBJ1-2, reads GAGVSQTPSNKVTEKGKYVELRCDPISGHTALYWYRQSLGQGPEFLIYFQGTGAADDSGLPNDRFFAVRPEGSVSTLKIQRTERGDSAVYLCASSLGQGGYGYTFGSGTRLTVV.

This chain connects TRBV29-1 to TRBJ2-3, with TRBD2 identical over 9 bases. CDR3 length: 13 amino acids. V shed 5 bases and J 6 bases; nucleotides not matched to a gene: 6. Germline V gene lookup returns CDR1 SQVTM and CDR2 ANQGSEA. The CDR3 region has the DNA TGCAGCGTTTGCGGGAGGGGGGGCGATACGCAGTATTTT. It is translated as CSVCGRGGDTQYF.

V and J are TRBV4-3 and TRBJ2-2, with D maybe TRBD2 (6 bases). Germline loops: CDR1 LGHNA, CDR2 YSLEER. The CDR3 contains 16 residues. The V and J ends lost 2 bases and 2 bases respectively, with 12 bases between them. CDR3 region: CASSQNSGVNTGELFF. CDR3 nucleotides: TGCGCCAGCAGCCAAAATAGCGGAGTTAACACCGGGGAGCTGTTTTTT.

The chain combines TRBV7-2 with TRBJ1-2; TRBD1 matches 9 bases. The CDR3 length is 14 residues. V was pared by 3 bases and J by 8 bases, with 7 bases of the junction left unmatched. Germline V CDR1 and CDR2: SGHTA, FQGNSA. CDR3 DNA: TGTGCCAGCAGCTTGAGACAGGGGGTAGGCGGCTACACCTTC. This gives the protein CASSLRQGVGGYTF. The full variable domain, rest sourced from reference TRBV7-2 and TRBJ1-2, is GAGVSQSPSNKVTEKGKDVELRCDPISGHTALYWYRQSLGQGLEFLIYFQGNSAPDKSGLPSDRFSAERTGGSVSTLTIQRTQQEDSAVYLCASSLRQGVGGYTFGSGTRLTVV.